This T cell receptor beta chain was captured in a study of cytomegalovirus exposure and HLA in healthy donors. General observations from the study: Follow-up analysis seemed to connect common viral pathogens with several of the most significant clusters identified. Rare sequences made up most TCRs, while some public TCRs were found in many donors. Prediction of most subjects' HLA-A and HLA-B alleles by TCR beta sequences was reportedly accurate.

V was pared by 4 bases and J by 3 bases, with 10 bases of the junction left unmatched. CDR3 size: 16 residues. The germline V gene has CDR1 SGHDN and CDR2 FVKESK. It was with 60 Vbeta and 13 Jbeta primers that the PCR ran. TCRdb's copy holds only in-frame clones and misses some; the assay was immunoSEQ multiplex PCR. The sample has under 90,000 clones; the top ten hold 15%. To note about this clone: Antigen: not known.

Sequenced sample: PBMCs. This sequence originates from a man in his forties or fifties in good health and CMV-seropositive. This rearrangement joins TRBV14 to TRBJ2-7, with TRBD2 matching 9 bases. The CDR3 protein is CASSPIAGVGRYEQYF. CDR3 DNA: TGTGCCAGCAGCCCTATAGCGGGAGTAGGGCGCTACGAGCAGTACTTC.